Below, 28 T cell receptor beta chains from the same sample are listed, as sequenced in a study of blood T cell repertoires in COVID-19. Sequencing was performed with immunoSEQ multiplex PCR; in TCRdb, only in-frame clones are kept and a portion is missing. The repertoire holds 200,000 to 250,000 clones, with roughly 90% as singletons. The sequenced sample was peripheral blood. The receptor source for this set is a woman in her fifties or sixties with acute or convalescent COVID-19.

The gene calls are TRBV10-1 and TRBJ1-6, with 7 bases identical to TRBD1. The CDR3 runs to 13 residues. Losses at the gene ends were 8 bases for V and 7 bases for J; bases not matched to a gene: 5. The germline CDR1 and CDR2 sequences are WNHNN and SYGVQD (reference sequence). The CDR3: CASAGQANSPLHF. In DNA form, the CDR3 reads TGCGCCAGCGCTGGACAGGCCAATTCACCCCTCCACTTT.

V gene TRBV5-4 combines with J gene TRBJ1-1; D possibly corresponds to TRBD1 (6 bases). Trimming pared 4 bases from V and 3 bases from J, leaving 13 bases between. The CDR3 runs to 14 residues. Germline-derived CDR1 and CDR2 are SGHNT and YYREEE (reference sequence). CDR3 amino acids: CASSPRGGDTEAFF. CDR3 bases: TGTGCCAGCAGCCCAAGAGGGGGGGACACTGAAGCTTTCTTT. The whole variable domain, filled in from reference TRBV5-4 and TRBJ1-1, reads ETGVTQSPTHLIKTRGQQVTLRCSSQSGHNTVSWYQQALGQGPQFIFQYYREEENGRGNFPPRFSGLQFPNYSSELNVNALELDDSALYLCASSPRGGDTEAFFGQGTRLTVV.

The chain has TRBV5-6 and TRBJ1-6; 7 nucleotides line up with TRBD1. The CDR3 spans 14 residues. J lost 7 bases, V lost 3 bases, and 4 bases had no gene match. Germline V lookup: CDR1 SGHDT, CDR2 YYEEEE. CDR3 amino acids: CASSSDRENSPLHF. CDR3 bases: TGTGCCAGCAGCTCCGACAGGGAAAATTCACCCCTCCACTTT.

Comment on this clone: The same CDR3 also results from other DNA sequences found in this sample. The chain is built from TRBV6-5 and TRBJ1-2; a weak D match, TRBD1 (5 bases). Germline V CDR1 and CDR2: MNHEY, SVGAGI. The CDR3 has 13 residues. Trimming took off 6 bases at V and 0 bases at J, with 8 bases between the two ends. The CDR3 region is CASRETANYGYTF. CDR3 in DNA: TGTGCCAGCAGAGAGACAGCTAACTATGGCTACACCTTC.

The chain's CDR3 is CASSTGQGAGDTEAFF. CDR3 DNA sequence: TGTGCCAGCAGCACTGGACAGGGGGCAGGAGACACTGAAGCTTTCTTT. The chain links TRBV6-6 to TRBJ1-1, with TRBD1 identical over 11 bases. CDR1 is MNHNY, CDR2 SVGAGI, per germline (reference sequence). Trimming cost V 6 bases and J 3 bases; bases outside gene matches: 9. This CDR3 comprises 16 residues.

V is TRBV9 and J is TRBJ1-2; TRBD1 matches at 7 bases. CDR3 length: 14 residues. V gave up 4 bases and J gave up 1 base; unmatched junction bases: 4. Germline-derived CDR1 and CDR2 are SGDLS and YYNGEE. CDR3 DNA: TGTGCCAGCAGCACGAACAGGGGTAACTATGGCTACACCTTC. It encodes CASSTNRGNYGYTF. The full variable domain, in which reference TRBV9 and TRBJ1-2 provide the parts outside the CDR3, is DSGVTQTPKHLITATGQRVTLRCSPRSGDLSVYWYQQSLDQGLQFLIQYYNGEERAKGNILERFSAQQFPDLHSELNLSSLELGDSALYFCASSTNRGNYGYTFGSGTRLTVV.

This clone appeared a few times. The chain combines TRBV2 with TRBJ2-2; 8 bases are shared with TRBD1. The CDR3 has 17 amino acids. Trimming cost V 7 bases and J 4 bases; bases outside gene matches: 14. Germline loops: CDR1 SNHLY, CDR2 FYNNEI. CDR3 residues: CASTGTGGGRGTGELFF. CDR3 coding DNA: TGTGCCAGCACCGGGACAGGAGGCGGCCGGGGCACCGGGGAGCTGTTTTTT.

The table lists this clone with a count of one. The gene calls are TRBV6-5 and TRBJ1-1; TRBD1 aligns across 7 bases. There are 15 residues in the CDR3. V lost 5 bases and J lost 8; bases outside the gene matches: 14. Germline V gene sequence: CDR1 MNHEY, CDR2 SVGAGI. DNA for the CDR3: TGTGCCAGCAGTCAGGGACAGATCAGGGGAGAGGAAGCTTTCTTT. This gives the protein CASSQGQIRGEEAFF.

The V and J genes are TRBV18 and TRBJ1-1, with D unresolved. Trimming took 2 bases from V and 1 from J, leaving 8 bases between them. CDR1 KGHSH and CDR2 LQKENI come from the germline V gene. The CDR3 contains 14 residues. CDR3 residues: CASSPRQENTEAFF. As DNA, the CDR3 is TGTGCCAGCTCACCAAGGCAGGAGAACACTGAAGCTTTCTTT.

The sample holds a few counts of this clone. The genes are TRBV4-2 and TRBJ1-3; tentatively, D is TRBD1 (6 bases). V lost 0 bases to trimming and J lost 5 bases, with 11 bases between them. Germline CDR1 is LGHNA and CDR2 is YNFKEQ. This CDR3 has 15 amino acids. For the CDR3, the DNA is TGTGCCAGCAGCCAAGATATTACAGGGAGAAACACCATATATTTT. The encoded protein is CASSQDITGRNTIYF.

The J gene is TRBJ2-2, the V gene TRBV5-6; 9 bases align to TRBD1. The CDR3 sequence is 15 residues long. The trim removed 4 bases at V and 4 bases at J, leaving 5 bases unmatched. The V gene's germline CDR1 is SGHDT and CDR2 YYEEEE. CDR3 in DNA: TGTGCCAGCAGCGCGACAGGGGGGCCCACCGGGGAGCTGTTTTTT. Translated, it gives CASSATGGPTGELFF.

This chain links TRBV19 with TRBJ2-6; a weak D match, TRBD1 (6 bases). V gave up 3 bases and J gave up 3 bases, with 9 bases separating them. Germline CDR1 and CDR2: LNHDA and SQIVND (reference sequence). This CDR3 spans 15 amino acids. CDR3 amino acids: CASSISRGGANVLTF. CDR3 coding DNA: TGTGCCAGTAGTATCTCCAGGGGTGGGGCCAACGTCCTGACTTTC.

The CDR3 nucleotides read TGTGCCAGCAGTTACAAATGGACTGCTGCTAACTATGGCTACACCTTC. Encoded protein: CASSYKWTAANYGYTF. This rearrangement joins TRBV6-2 or TRBV6-3 to TRBJ1-2; D remains unclear. Germline-derived CDR1 and CDR2 are MNHEY and SVGEGT. The CDR3 runs to 16 residues. V was shortened by 2 bases and J by 0 bases, with 13 bases between the two germline ends.

The gene calls are TRBV19 and TRBJ2-7, with D tentatively TRBD2 (7 bases). CDR1 is LNHDA and CDR2 is SQIVND in the germline V gene (reference sequence). V dropped 8 bases and J dropped 3 bases, with 20 bases sitting between them. The CDR3 consists of 15 residues. DNA for the CDR3: TGTGCCAGTCGCGGCCAGGGGACTACAAACTACGAGCAGTACTTC. Amino acid sequence: CASRGQGTTNYEQYF.

This chain joins TRBV19 and TRBJ1-1; 8 nucleotides align to TRBD1. The CDR3 runs 13 residues. Per germline, CDR1 LNHDA and CDR2 SQIVND (reference sequence). V gave up 10 bases and J gave up 2 bases; unmatched junction bases: 6. CDR3 nucleotides: TGTGCCATAAAGCAGGGGGCCAACACTGAAGCTTTCTTT. Translation gives CAIKQGANTEAFF.

The CDR3 DNA sequence: TGTGCCTGGAGTGTACGCGCCGAACAGCCCCAGCATTTT. Translated, it gives CAWSVRAEQPQHF. The chain employs TRBV30 and TRBJ1-5; no reliable D call. This CDR3 contains 13 residues. V gave up 0 bases and J gave up 7 bases, with 10 bases separating them. Per the germline V gene, CDR1 is GTSNPN and CDR2 is SVGIG (reference sequence).

The chain recombines TRBV19 with TRBJ1-2, with TRBD1 matching over 7 bases. The CDR3 sequence is 16 residues long. V gave up 5 bases and J gave up 4 bases; unmatched junction bases: 13. Germline CDR1 is LNHDA and CDR2 is SQIVND (reference sequence). The chain's CDR3 is CASSPYGWGQIYGYTF. The CDR3 bases are TGTGCCAGTAGTCCCTACGGCTGGGGACAGATCTATGGCTACACCTTC.

V and J are TRBV6-5 and TRBJ1-2, with no clear D. Germline CDR1 is MNHEY and CDR2 is SVGAGI. V lost 2 bases, J lost 0 bases, and 7 bases lay in between. CDR3 length: 14 residues. CDR3 region: CASSYEGANYGYTF. The DNA of the CDR3 is TGTGCCAGCAGTTACGAGGGCGCTAACTATGGCTACACCTTC.

The chain carries TRBV6-4 and TRBJ1-2; D gene uncertain. Trimming cost V 6 bases and J 4 bases, with 18 bases left between them. Germline CDR1 MRHNA, CDR2 SNTAGT. The CDR3 has 15 residues. The CDR3: CASRILDGDSYGYTF. The CDR3 nucleotides are TGTGCCAGCAGGATTTTAGACGGAGACTCCTATGGCTACACCTTC.

The chain employs TRBV5-1 and TRBJ1-2; tentatively, D is TRBD1 (6 bases). The V end was cut by 0 bases, the J end by 4 bases, with 19 bases between. CDR1 and CDR2 from the germline V gene are SGHRS and YFSETQ. CDR3 length: 17 amino acids. The CDR3 reads CASSLGTALGGVYGYTF. The CDR3 nucleotides are TGCGCCAGCAGCTTGGGGACAGCTCTCGGTGGAGTCTATGGCTACACCTTC. Drawing the rest from reference TRBV5-1 and TRBJ1-2, the complete variable domain is KAGVTQTPRYLIKTRGQQVTLSCSPISGHRSVSWYQQTPGQGLQFLFEYFSETQRNKGNFPGRFSGRQFSNSRSEMNVSTLELGDSALYLCASSLGTALGGVYGYTFGSGTRLTVV.

V gene TRBV19 combines with J gene TRBJ2-7, with a possible D match to TRBD1 (6 bases). The germline V gene encodes CDR1 LNHDA and CDR2 SQIVND (reference sequence). This CDR3 is 18 amino acids long. The V end lost 3 bases, the J end lost 3 bases, and 24 bases lay between the germline ends. CDR3 in amino acids: CASSIASGVGGHYYEQYF. CDR3 bases: TGTGCCAGTAGTATCGCGTCAGGAGTAGGGGGACACTACTACGAGCAGTACTTC.

The chain recombines TRBV11-3 with TRBJ2-3, with TRBD2 identical over 13 bases. Unmatched junction bases numbered 3, after V lost 1 base and J lost 2 bases. This CDR3 is 17 amino acids long. Germline V gene data show CDR1 as SGHNT and CDR2 as YENEEA. The CDR3: CASSLGTSGGPTDTQYF. The CDR3 DNA reads as TGTGCCAGCAGCTTAGGGACTAGCGGGGGCCCCACAGATACGCAGTATTTT.

The CDR3 DNA reads as TGCGCCAGCAGCTTGGCCGGGGGGCCGACTCAGCCCCAGCATTTT. This gives the protein CASSLAGGPTQPQHF. The chain links TRBV5-1 to TRBJ1-5, with a possible D match to TRBD1 (6 bases). Germline V lookup: CDR1 SGHRS, CDR2 YFSETQ. CDR3 size: 15 residues. Trimming shortened V by 0 bases and J by 6 bases, and 13 bases separated the two germline ends.

The chain employs TRBV28 and TRBJ1-3; no firm D call. The CDR3 contains 15 residues. Looked up from germline, CDR1 is MDHEN and CDR2 is SYDVKM. V gave up 4 bases and J gave up 0 bases, with 10 bases separating them. CDR3: CASSSGASSGNTIYF. The CDR3, as DNA: TGTGCCAGCAGTTCAGGTGCAAGCTCTGGAAACACCATATATTTT.

V is TRBV10-1 and J is TRBJ2-3, with 7 bases aligning to TRBD2. Per germline, CDR1 WNHNN and CDR2 SYGVQD (reference sequence). This CDR3 contains 13 residues. CDR3 DNA: TGCGCAACCAGGGCGGGGGGCACAGATACGCAGTATTTT. Amino acid sequence: CATRAGGTDTQYF.

The chain links TRBV6-5 to TRBJ2-2, with D possibly matching TRBD1 (5 bases). V shed 2 bases and J shed 3 bases, with 7 bases lying between them. Germline V gene lookup returns CDR1 MNHEY and CDR2 SVGAGI. CDR3 length: 14 amino acids. In DNA, the CDR3 is TGTGCCAGCAGTTACGGGGCCTACACCGGGGAGCTGTTTTTT. Translating it yields CASSYGAYTGELFF.

Here the CDR3 reads CASSREAVNSPLHF. CDR3 nucleotides: TGCGCCAGCAGCCGGGAGGCGGTTAATTCACCCCTCCACTTT. The J gene is TRBJ1-6, the V gene TRBV5-1; D uncertain. The CDR3 covers 14 residues. Germline values: CDR1 SGHRS, CDR2 YFSETQ. The ends were cut back, 4 bases at V and 6 bases at J, with 11 bases in the middle.

This chain joins TRBV9 and TRBJ2-3; D may be TRBD2 (6 bases). From germline, CDR1 is SGDLS and CDR2 YYNGEE. The CDR3 consists of 15 residues. Trimming stripped 0 bases from V and 6 bases from J, with 14 bases between. In DNA form, the CDR3 reads TGTGCCAGCAGCGTAGCGGGAGCAGGCTCCGATACGCAGTATTTT. This sequence encodes CASSVAGAGSDTQYF.